These 13 T cell receptor beta chains originate from one sample sequenced in a study of blood T cells in healthy people across ages. A J-beta primer mix and a sample-barcoded 5' primer were used in a second PCR of about 7 to 12 cycles. From the 5' RACE reads, TCRdb called clonotypes with MiXCR, one entry per CDR3 protein. Here the sample spans hundreds of thousands of distinct CDR3 sequences, roughly 21% being singletons. Specimen: blood. The receptor set was obtained from a man between 65 and 79 years old in good health.

CDR3 residues: CAIRDTGLNTEAFF. CDR3 sequence (DNA): TGTGCCATCAGAGACACAGGGCTGAACACTGAAGCTTTCTTT. The gene calls are TRBV10-3 and TRBJ1-1, with a possible D match to TRBD1 (6 bases). Germline V gene lookup returns CDR1 ENHRY and CDR2 SYGVKD. The CDR3 is made up of 14 amino acids. Trimming removed 6 bases from V and 0 bases from J, with 11 bases in between.

The V call is TRBV5-1, the J call TRBJ2-1; 7 positions agree with TRBD2. The CDR3 is made up of 15 amino acids. Germline assignment: CDR1 SGHRS and CDR2 YFSETQ. V lost 3 bases, J lost 7 bases, and 10 bases stayed unmatched. This CDR3 reads CASSSSSGYTNEQFF. In DNA form, the CDR3 reads TGCGCCAGCAGCTCCTCTAGCGGATATACAAATGAGCAGTTCTTC.

The CDR3 nucleotides are TGCAGCTTACGGGGGGGAACTGAAGCTTTCTTT. Protein: CSLRGGTEAFF. The chain is built from TRBV29-1 and TRBJ1-1, with D tentatively TRBD1 (5 bases). The CDR3 contains 11 residues. CDR1 is SQVTM, CDR2 ANQGSEA, per germline. With 8 bases removed from V and 5 bases from J, the gap between germline ends came to 12 bases.

The rearrangement uses TRBV7-3 and TRBJ2-1, with 9 bases matching TRBD2. This CDR3 comprises 17 residues. Trimming took 0 bases from V and 5 from J; bases not matched to a gene: 8. Germline CDR1 SGHTA, CDR2 FQGTGA. CDR3 sequence reads: CASSLTFASGTNNEQFF. The CDR3 DNA reads TGTGCCAGCAGCTTAACGTTTGCTAGCGGGACTAACAATGAGCAGTTCTTC.

CDR3 coding DNA: TGTGCCAGCAGTGCGGACAGGGGTCGTTCACCCCTCCACTTT. As protein: CASSADRGRSPLHF. The chain recombines TRBV2 with TRBJ1-6; 9 nucleotides agree with TRBD1. The CDR3 runs to 14 residues. Germline V gene sequence: CDR1 SNHLY, CDR2 FYNNEI. The V segment lost 4 bases and the J segment 9 bases; nucleotides outside the gene matches: 4.

This clonotype occurred many times. The V gene is TRBV29-1, the J gene TRBJ2-5; 9 positions match TRBD2. V trimming: 7 bases; J trimming: 3 bases; junction bases outside the gene matches: 9. Per the germline V gene, CDR1 is SQVTM and CDR2 is ANQGSEA. This CDR3 is built from 14 residues. CDR3 region: CSAGSRLAEETQYF. The CDR3 DNA is TGCAGCGCCGGTAGCCGACTAGCGGAAGAGACCCAGTACTTC. Supplemented by reference TRBV29-1 and TRBJ2-5, the full variable domain reads SAVISQKPSRDICQRGTSLTIQCQVDSQVTMMFWYRQQPGQSLTLIATANQGSEATYESGFVIDKFPISRPNLTFSTLTVSNMSPEDSSIYLCSAGSRLAEETQYFGPGTRLLVL.

This chain joins TRBV7-3 and TRBJ2-5; 12 bases fit TRBD2. The tail of the sequence fits TRBJ2-1 better, so the J call may be wrong. Germline V gene lookup returns CDR1 SGHTA and CDR2 FQGTGA. CDR3 length: 17 amino acids. CDR3 sequence: CASSLGGGASGRAQQFF. The CDR3 DNA sequence: TGTGCCAGCAGCTTAGGTGGTGGGGCTAGCGGGAGGGCTCAACAGTTCTTC.

This clonotype has a count of ten or more. V and J are TRBV5-6 and TRBJ2-1; D remains unclear. Per germline, CDR1 SGHDT and CDR2 YYEEEE. The CDR3 has 13 residues. Trimming shortened V by 4 bases and J by 4 bases, and 9 bases separated the two germline ends. CDR3 nucleotide sequence: TGTGCCAGCAGCCATACAGAGTACAATGAGCAGTTCTTC. Protein: CASSHTEYNEQFF.

The J gene is TRBJ1-4, the V gene TRBV29-1; 9 positions match TRBD1. The V segment lost 5 bases and the J segment 5 bases; nucleotides outside the gene matches: 6. This CDR3 contains 14 residues. Germline V CDR1 and CDR2: SQVTM, ANQGSEA. CDR3 in amino acids: CSVTPGQGNEKLFF. The CDR3 nucleotides read TGCAGCGTTACTCCGGGACAGGGCAATGAAAAACTGTTTTTT.

The V gene is TRBV13, the J gene TRBJ2-5; D possibly corresponds to TRBD2 (6 bases). The assigned J gene may be wrong: the sequence end matches TRBJ2-7 better. The CDR3 length is 15 residues. CDR1 and CDR2 (germline): PRHDT, FYEKMQ (reference sequence). In nucleotides, the CDR3 is TGTGCCAGCAGCTTAGTTTCTAGCGTACCCTACGAGCAGTACTTC. Its translation: CASSLVSSVPYEQYF.

This clonotype was seen only a few times. This chain uses TRBV9 with TRBJ2-5; a weak D match, TRBD1 (6 bases). The CDR3 contains 14 residues. Germline V lookup: CDR1 SGDLS, CDR2 YYNGEE. Trimming took off 3 bases at V and 4 bases at J, with 13 bases between the two ends. CDR3 residues: CASSADSTRETQYF. CDR3 in DNA: TGTGCCAGCAGCGCGGACAGCACCAGAGAGACCCAGTACTTC.

This rearrangement joins TRBV25-1 to TRBJ1-1; D ambiguous. This CDR3 contains 13 residues. Trimming removed 3 bases from V and 6 bases from J, with 11 bases in between. Germline V gives CDR1 MGHDK, CDR2 SYGVNS. CDR3 residues: CASSDLNGAEAFF. For the CDR3, the DNA is TGTGCCAGCAGTGACCTCAACGGGGCTGAAGCTTTCTTT. The full variable domain, in which reference TRBV25-1 and TRBJ1-1 provide the parts outside the CDR3, is EADIYQTPRYLVIGTGKKITLECSQTMGHDKMYWYQQDPGMELHLIHYSYGVNSTEKGDLSSESTVSRIRTEHFPLTLESARPSHTSQYLCASSDLNGAEAFFGQGTRLTVV.

This clonotype was found a few times. V usage is TRBV20-1 and J usage is TRBJ2-7, with 12 bases lining up with TRBD1. Germline V gene data show CDR1 as DFQATT and CDR2 as SNEGSKA (reference sequence). This CDR3 has 14 amino acids. After removal of 6 bases from V and 4 bases from J, the junction contained 7 bases not matched to a gene. CDR3 protein: CSASGTGGAYEQYF. The CDR3 DNA follows: TGCAGTGCCTCCGGGACAGGGGGCGCATACGAGCAGTACTTC.